This T cell receptor (beta chain) appears in the sequencing data of a study of blood T cell repertoires in COVID-19. There are 16 residues in the CDR3. The germline CDR1 and CDR2 sequences are LGHDT and YNNKEL (reference sequence). V lost 3 bases to trimming and J lost 8 bases, with 17 bases between them. Sequencing used immunoSEQ multiplex PCR; TCRdb keeps in-frame clones, though not all of them. Of approximately 130,000 clones in the sample, 80% to 90% are singletons; the top ten hold 2.3%. The sample consisted of PBMCs or T cells enriched from blood (not recorded which). The source is a woman aged 50 to 60 who had recovered from COVID-19. The V call is TRBV3-1 (or the pseudogene TRBV3-2), the J call TRBJ1-6; the D gene is possibly TRBD1 (6 bases). CDR3 DNA sequence: TGTGCCAGCAGCCAGCCCCCGGGACATCAACATTCACCCCTCCACTTT. This sequence encodes CASSQPPGHQHSPLHF.